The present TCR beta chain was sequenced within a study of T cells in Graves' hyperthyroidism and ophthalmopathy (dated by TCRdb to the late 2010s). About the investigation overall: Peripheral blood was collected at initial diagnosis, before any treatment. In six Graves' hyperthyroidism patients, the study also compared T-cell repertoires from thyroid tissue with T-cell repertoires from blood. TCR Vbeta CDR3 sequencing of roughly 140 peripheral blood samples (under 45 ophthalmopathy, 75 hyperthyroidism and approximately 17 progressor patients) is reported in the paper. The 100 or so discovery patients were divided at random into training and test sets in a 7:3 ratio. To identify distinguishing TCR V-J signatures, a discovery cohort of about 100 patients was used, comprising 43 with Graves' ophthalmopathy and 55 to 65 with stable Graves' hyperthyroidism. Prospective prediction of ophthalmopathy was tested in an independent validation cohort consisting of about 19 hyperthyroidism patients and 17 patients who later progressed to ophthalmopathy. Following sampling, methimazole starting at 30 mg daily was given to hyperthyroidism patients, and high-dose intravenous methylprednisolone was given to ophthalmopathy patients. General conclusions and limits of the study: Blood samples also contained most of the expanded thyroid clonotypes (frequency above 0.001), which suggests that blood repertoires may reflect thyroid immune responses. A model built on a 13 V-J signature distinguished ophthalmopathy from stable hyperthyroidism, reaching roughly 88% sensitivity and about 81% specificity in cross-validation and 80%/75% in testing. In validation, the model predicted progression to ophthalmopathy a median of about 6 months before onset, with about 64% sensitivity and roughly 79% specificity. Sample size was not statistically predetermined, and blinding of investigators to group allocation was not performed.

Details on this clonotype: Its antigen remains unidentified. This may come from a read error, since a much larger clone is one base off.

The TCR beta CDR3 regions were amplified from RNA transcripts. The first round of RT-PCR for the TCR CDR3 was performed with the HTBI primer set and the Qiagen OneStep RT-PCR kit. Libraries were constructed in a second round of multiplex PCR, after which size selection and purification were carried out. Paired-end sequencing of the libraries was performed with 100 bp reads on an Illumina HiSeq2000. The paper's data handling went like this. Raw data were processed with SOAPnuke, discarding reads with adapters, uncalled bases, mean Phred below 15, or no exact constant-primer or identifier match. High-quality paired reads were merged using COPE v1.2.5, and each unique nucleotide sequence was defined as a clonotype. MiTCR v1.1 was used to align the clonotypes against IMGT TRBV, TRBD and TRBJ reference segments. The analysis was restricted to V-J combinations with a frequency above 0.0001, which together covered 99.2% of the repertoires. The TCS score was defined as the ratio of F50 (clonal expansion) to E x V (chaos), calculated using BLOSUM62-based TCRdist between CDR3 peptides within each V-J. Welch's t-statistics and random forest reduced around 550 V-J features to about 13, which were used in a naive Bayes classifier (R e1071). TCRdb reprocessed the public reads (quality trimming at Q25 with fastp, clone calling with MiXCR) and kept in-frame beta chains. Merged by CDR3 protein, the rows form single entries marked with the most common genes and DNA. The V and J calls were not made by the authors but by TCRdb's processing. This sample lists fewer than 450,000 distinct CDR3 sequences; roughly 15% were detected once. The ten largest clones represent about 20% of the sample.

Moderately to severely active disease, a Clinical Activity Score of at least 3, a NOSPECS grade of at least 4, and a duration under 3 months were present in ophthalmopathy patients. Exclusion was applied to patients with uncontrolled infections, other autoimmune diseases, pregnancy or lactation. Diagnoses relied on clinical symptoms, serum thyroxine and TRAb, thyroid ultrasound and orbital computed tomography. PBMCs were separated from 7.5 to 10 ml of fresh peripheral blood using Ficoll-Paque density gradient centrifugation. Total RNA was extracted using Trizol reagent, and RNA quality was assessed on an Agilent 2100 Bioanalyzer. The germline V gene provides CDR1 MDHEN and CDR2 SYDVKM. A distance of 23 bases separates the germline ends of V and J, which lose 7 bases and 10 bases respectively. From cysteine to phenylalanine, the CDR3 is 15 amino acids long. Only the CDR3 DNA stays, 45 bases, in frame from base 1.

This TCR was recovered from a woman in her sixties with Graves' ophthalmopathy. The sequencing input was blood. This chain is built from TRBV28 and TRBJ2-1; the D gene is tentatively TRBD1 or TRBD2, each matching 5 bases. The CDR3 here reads CASTSAAGTAYEQFF. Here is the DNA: TGTGCCAGCACCAGTGCGGCAGGGACGGCCTACGAGCAGTTCTTC.